This TCR beta chain was sequenced during a study of T cells after yellow fever vaccination (dated by TCRdb to about 2019). Background on the whole study: Libraries from fractions with low cell numbers were prepared with the SMART-Seq v4 Ultra Low Input RNA kit. To follow T-cell clones before and after primary and booster YFV17D yellow fever vaccination, bulk TCR alpha and beta repertoires were sequenced over time. Two healthy male donors, one aged 18 to 30 and one aged 30 to 39 years, were included in the cohort. Blood was drawn at multiple timepoints before and after primary and secondary immunization, with bulk PBMC replicates and cell subsets isolated.

Sequencing relied on an Illumina NovaSeq 6000. TCR cDNA was synthesized by 5'RACE template switching, through which a universal primer site and unique molecular identifiers were introduced. cDNA synthesis was primed from both the TCR alpha and TCR beta constant segments. Library amplification involved two PCR steps, and the second step added sample barcodes and sequencing adapters. Sequencing of libraries was performed on Illumina HiSeq 2500 (2x100 bp) or NovaSeq (2x150 bp). In the source study's methods: Demultiplexing of reads and collapsing into UMI consensus sequences were performed with MIGEC, and V(D)J alignment was carried out with MiXCR. Clonotypes responding to the vaccine were identified with edgeR on replicate PBMC samples, with the criteria of FDR below 0.01 and a log2 fold change above 5 up to day 15. Each bulk clonotype received a CD4 or CD8 identity based on whether the sequenced CD4 or CD8 repertoire contained that clonotype at higher abundance. TCRdb trimmed public reads at Q25 via fastp, called clones via MiXCR and kept in-frame beta chains. Identical CDR3 proteins give one entry, which carries the most common genes and DNA. Here the V and J calls rest on TCRdb's processing, not on the authors' analysis. Counted in this sample were 250,000 to 350,000 distinct CDR3 sequences; under 9% of them appeared once. Jointly, the top ten make up 3% to 3.5% of the sample.

The treatment or condition label corresponds to: live attenuated yellow fever vaccine strain. PBMCs were isolated from peripheral blood using a standard Ficoll-Paque protocol. Dynabeads CD4 and CD8 positive selection kits were used to isolate CD4 and CD8 T-cell fractions. TriZol was used to extract RNA from bulk PBMCs, from CD4 and CD8 fractions, and from dextramer-positive and dextramer-negative fractions. Overall study results and their limits: Compared with the primary T-cell response, the secondary T-cell response was faster but weaker, reaching its peak on day 5 rather than on day 15. Most clones expanded after primary vaccination (approximately 95% of CD4 and approximately 86% of CD8) were re-detected after the booster, suggesting that broad memory maintenance occurred. Computational filtering was required because FACS-sorted repertoires could contain abundant contaminating clonotypes from the bulk population. A small share of clonotypes was detected in both CD4 and CD8 compartments, with the overlap likely arising from convergent recombination. Only a couple of donors were included in the study, so the extent to which the findings can be generalized is limited.

A remark on this clonotype: The clone's antigen remains unknown. Within one base of it there is no much larger clone, and no base qualities were kept.

This receptor was obtained from a man aged 18-30 years who received the YFV17D yellow fever vaccine. This specimen consisted of CD4+ T cells sorted from PBMCs, obtained 5 days after the yellow fever booster vaccination.

For the CDR3, the sequence is CSVERLAGATDTQYF. The DNA is as follows: TGCAGCGTTGAAAGGTTAGCGGGGGCCACAGATACGCAGTATTTT. The chain uses TRBV29-1 and TRBJ2-3, and TRBD2 aligns with 9 junction nucleotides. The CDR3 measures 15 amino acids from cysteine to phenylalanine. CDR3 DNA is the only sequence kept; it has 45 bases, read in frame from the first base. CDR1 SQVTM and CDR2 ANQGSEA are derived from the germline V gene. V is cut back by 2 bases and J by 2 bases, with 5 bases in the junction unmatched.